This TCR beta chain was profiled in a study of control samples from healthy donors and cancer patients. This CDR3 region has 16 residues. Trimming removed 0 bases from V and 4 bases from J; junction bases left unmatched: 6. Germline V gene sequence: CDR1 SGHRS, CDR2 YFSETQ. TCRdb keeps only in-frame clones here, not all; method: immunoSEQ multiplex PCR. The profile shows more than 100,000 clones, roughly nine tenths of them singletons. This clonotype was obtained from a woman aged 18-29 years in good health. The specimen sequenced was blood. The chain joins TRBV5-1 to TRBJ1-2, with 10 bases identical to TRBD1. The chain's CDR3 is CASSLEGDRGGYGYTF. CDR3 sequence (DNA): TGCGCCAGCAGCTTGGAGGGGGACAGGGGTGGCTATGGCTACACCTTC.